These T cell receptor beta chains were read from a single sample in a study of cytomegalovirus exposure and HLA in healthy donors. The assay was immunoSEQ multiplex PCR, and TCRdb's table has in-frame clones only and misses some. The sample holds 90,000 to 100,000 clones; roughly 84% are singletons and the top ten take under 6.5%. The material sequenced was PBMCs. All receptors come from a man aged 18 to 35 in good health and CMV-seropositive. Both conserved end residues are part of each CDR3. Fields, in order: J gene, V gene, clone size, CDR3 protein. A clone size is listed for some rows: how often the clone was seen (once, few, many), or a class if it is expanded.

j_call: TRBJ1-1
v_call: TRBV5-1
clone_size: NA
cdr3_aa: CASSGGVDTEAFF

j_call: TRBJ1-3
v_call: TRBV10-2
clone_size: once
cdr3_aa: CASSVQGAGNTIYF

j_call: TRBJ1-2
v_call: TRBV4-1
clone_size: NA
cdr3_aa: CASSQPGHHNYGYTF

j_call: TRBJ2-5
v_call: TRBV29-1
clone_size: NA
cdr3_aa: CSVEEWEGARETQYF

j_call: TRBJ2-5
v_call: TRBV5-6
clone_size: NA
cdr3_aa: CASSWGLVGQETQYF

j_call: TRBJ2-3
v_call: TRBV2
clone_size: once
cdr3_aa: CASRDSNVDTQYF

j_call: TRBJ2-7
v_call: TRBV7-3
clone_size: once
cdr3_aa: CASSPVGGGGEQYF

j_call: TRBJ2-1
v_call: TRBV6-5
clone_size: once
cdr3_aa: CASSYSRTQGIWFF

j_call: TRBJ1-2
v_call: TRBV7-2
clone_size: once
cdr3_aa: CASSLAQQGGYTF

j_call: TRBJ2-2
v_call: TRBV5-6
clone_size: once
cdr3_aa: CASSTRLAGGPGELFF

j_call: TRBJ1-2
v_call: TRBV11-1
clone_size: NA
cdr3_aa: CASSEDSYGYTF

j_call: TRBJ2-2
v_call: TRBV7-3
clone_size: NA
cdr3_aa: CASASGGTGELFF

j_call: TRBJ2-7
v_call: TRBV6-1
clone_size: NA
cdr3_aa: CASRETGTYEQYF

j_call: TRBJ2-1
v_call: TRBV27
clone_size: NA
cdr3_aa: CASSFRDTYNEQFF

j_call: TRBJ2-1
v_call: TRBV28
clone_size: once
cdr3_aa: CASSLVGSGGINEQFF

j_call: TRBJ2-7
v_call: TRBV5-5
clone_size: NA
cdr3_aa: CASETGGVSYEQYF

j_call: TRBJ1-1
v_call: TRBV7-3
clone_size: NA
cdr3_aa: CASSSITEAFF

j_call: TRBJ1-6
v_call: TRBV19
clone_size: NA
cdr3_aa: CASSSAGTALGSPLHF

j_call: TRBJ2-2
v_call: TRBV18
clone_size: NA
cdr3_aa: CASSPPSQTTGELFF

j_call: TRBJ1-5
v_call: TRBV4-3
clone_size: NA
cdr3_aa: CASSQDRTGTGQHF

j_call: TRBJ2-6
v_call: TRBV28
clone_size: NA
cdr3_aa: CASISGQGTGANVLTF

j_call: TRBJ2-1
v_call: TRBV27
clone_size: NA
cdr3_aa: CASSTSAGLHNEQFF

j_call: TRBJ2-3
v_call: TRBV9
clone_size: NA
cdr3_aa: CASSGGASGRDTDTQYF

j_call: TRBJ2-3
v_call: TRBV5-6
clone_size: NA
cdr3_aa: CASSLWGRSSFLDTQYF

j_call: TRBJ1-4
v_call: TRBV5-3
clone_size: NA
cdr3_aa: CARSLVAIKRGHPEKLFF

j_call: TRBJ1-5
v_call: TRBV25-1
clone_size: few
cdr3_aa: CASSGVGNQPQHF

j_call: TRBJ1-2
v_call: TRBV29-1
clone_size: NA
cdr3_aa: CSAEDRAGYGYTF

j_call: TRBJ1-4
v_call: TRBV7-9
clone_size: NA
cdr3_aa: CASSSHGRGNEKLFF

j_call: TRBJ1-2
v_call: TRBV5-1
clone_size: NA
cdr3_aa: CASSLGQATNYGYTF

j_call: TRBJ2-3
v_call: TRBV27
clone_size: NA
cdr3_aa: CASTAIEDLKKSTDTQYF

j_call: TRBJ2-1
v_call: TRBV9
clone_size: NA
cdr3_aa: CASSVDPSVAGVRNEQFF

j_call: TRBJ2-1
v_call: TRBV5-6
clone_size: few
cdr3_aa: CASSTDRFYNEQFF

j_call: TRBJ1-1
v_call: TRBV29-1
clone_size: NA
cdr3_aa: CSGTRGNTEAFF

j_call: TRBJ2-1
v_call: TRBV14
clone_size: NA
cdr3_aa: CATRGGGSRQNEQFF

j_call: TRBJ2-3
v_call: TRBV12-5
clone_size: NA
cdr3_aa: CASGWDRRTDTQYF

j_call: TRBJ2-5
v_call: TRBV2
clone_size: NA
cdr3_aa: CASHNLGQGQETQYF

j_call: TRBJ1-6
v_call: TRBV25-1
clone_size: NA
cdr3_aa: CASSTMTGGNSPLHF

j_call: TRBJ2-1
v_call: TRBV19
clone_size: NA
cdr3_aa: CASSISGTGNEQFF

j_call: TRBJ1-1
v_call: TRBV19
clone_size: NA
cdr3_aa: CASSMVDGNEAFF

j_call: TRBJ1-2
v_call: TRBV19
clone_size: NA
cdr3_aa: CASSPTVSPGGGYTF

j_call: TRBJ2-2
v_call: TRBV2
clone_size: NA
cdr3_aa: CASRGDNTGELFF

j_call: TRBJ1-3
v_call: TRBV28
clone_size: NA
cdr3_aa: CASSLGGQGNTIYF

j_call: TRBJ2-2
v_call: TRBV6-5
clone_size: NA
cdr3_aa: CASSYSSGGFGELFF

j_call: TRBJ2-2
v_call: TRBV5-8
clone_size: NA
cdr3_aa: CASSWDTNTGELFF

j_call: TRBJ2-5
v_call: TRBV19
clone_size: NA
cdr3_aa: CASSTKRTSGSWETQYF

j_call: TRBJ2-7
v_call: TRBV28
clone_size: NA
cdr3_aa: CASSPPGLGNSYEQYF

j_call: TRBJ2-1
v_call: TRBV9
clone_size: NA
cdr3_aa: CASSSHLAGGPQGEQFF

j_call: TRBJ2-7
v_call: TRBV11-3
clone_size: NA
cdr3_aa: CASREGGTSGYEQYF

j_call: TRBJ1-6
v_call: TRBV7-3
clone_size: NA
cdr3_aa: CASSPGSGFSSPLHF

j_call: TRBJ2-7
v_call: TRBV7-9
clone_size: NA
cdr3_aa: CASGPLAGVLYEQYF

j_call: TRBJ2-5
v_call: TRBV5-1
clone_size: NA
cdr3_aa: CASSYGGGVETQYF